This T cell receptor beta chain was recorded in a study of CD4 and CD8 cells across lung adenocarcinoma regions. The germline V gene encodes CDR1 MNHNS and CDR2 SASEGT. The CDR3 has 13 residues. Via MiXCR, TCRdb re-called the PCR reads, giving one row per CDR3 protein. The sample carries around 20,000 distinct CDR3 sequences, about half recorded once. Donors had localized lung adenocarcinoma, a non-small cell lung cancer. The source material was CD8+ T cells from the center of a lung tumor. V gene TRBV6-1 combines with J gene TRBJ2-5, with D possibly TRBD2 on 5 matching bases. The last part of the DNA fits TRBJ2-7 better; the J call may be wrong. The origin of this receptor is a female donor with lung adenocarcinoma. The CD4 and CD8 labels of this study may be unreliable. CDR3 protein: CASSDGGGYEQYF. The CDR3 nucleotides are TGTGCCAGCAGTGATGGAGGAGGCTACGAGCAGTACTTC.